The 9 T cell receptor beta chains given below trace back to one sample, sequenced in a study of neurological immune-mediated disorders. TCRdb independently ran MiXCR on the 5' RACE reads; one entry per CDR3 protein. The table shows over 15,000 distinct CDR3 sequences, with roughly 14% occurring only once. Source material: PBMCs. These receptors originate from a man in his 60s with HTLV-1-associated myelopathy (HAM/TSP).

In this sample, this clonotype turned up many times. The genes are TRBV5-6 and TRBJ1-4, with D possibly TRBD1 on 5 matching bases. The CDR3 consists of 15 residues. Germline assignment: CDR1 SGHDT and CDR2 YYEEEE. Trimming pared 4 bases from V and 7 bases from J, leaving 17 bases between. CDR3 amino acids: CASSPLAGRREKLFF. In DNA form, the CDR3 reads TGTGCCAGCAGCCCGCTTGCAGGGAGACGTGAAAAACTGTTTTTT.

This clonotype has just a few counts. This may be a read error: a much more frequent sequence differs by one nucleotide. The CDR3 region is CVSSRTLWETQYF. Written as DNA, the CDR3 is TGTGTCAGCAGTAGGACGCTCTGGGAGACCCAGTACTTC. The rearrangement uses TRBV6-5 and TRBJ2-5; no reliable D call. The CDR3 sequence is 13 residues long. Germline-derived CDR1 and CDR2 are MNHEY and SVGAGI.

In its sample, this clonotype was seen many times. This rearrangement joins TRBV7-8 to TRBJ2-1; 7 nucleotides align to TRBD2. V trimming: 2 bases; J trimming: 6 bases; junction bases outside the gene matches: 4. Germline V gene data show CDR1 as SGHVS and CDR2 as FQNEAQ. The CDR3 has 14 residues. CDR3 DNA sequence: TGTGCCAGCAGCTTAAGGGAGGGAGGCAATGAGCAGTTCTTC. Residues: CASSLREGGNEQFF.

The sample holds many counts of this clonotype. The chain is built from TRBV20-1 and TRBJ2-7; 11 bases map to TRBD2. Looked up from germline, CDR1 is DFQATT and CDR2 is SNEGSKA (reference sequence). The V gene end was trimmed by 5 bases and the J gene end by 6 bases; junction bases not matched to a gene: 12. This CDR3 comprises 15 residues. In DNA form, the CDR3 reads TGCAGTGCTTCCTACAGCGCTAGCGGGGGGCGCGAGCAGTACTTC. It specifies CSASYSASGGREQYF.

This clonotype was recorded at least ten times. The chain joins TRBV11-2 to TRBJ1-4; 7 positions match TRBD1. The CDR3 has 16 amino acids. V shed 2 bases, J shed 0 bases, and the junction held 3 bases outside the gene matches. The germline CDR1 and CDR2 sequences are SGHAT and FQNNGV. CDR3 nucleotides: TGTGCCAGCAGCTTACACAGGGGATCAACTAATGAAAAACTGTTTTTT. Translating gives CASSLHRGSTNEKLFF.

V and J are TRBV12-3 or TRBV12-4 and TRBJ1-5; D may be TRBD1 (5 bases). V was cut by 0 bases and J by 1 base, with 7 bases left in between. The CDR3 consists of 15 residues. The CDR3 DNA sequence: TGTGCCAGCAGTTTAGCGGGGGGAAGCAATCAGCCCCAGCATTTT. Protein: CASSLAGGSNQPQHF.

This sequence joins TRBV10-3 and TRBJ2-3; TRBD2 aligns across 7 bases. Germline-derived CDR1 and CDR2 are ENHRY and SYGVKD. The CDR3 has 17 amino acids. V gave up 7 bases and J gave up 1 base; unmatched junction bases: 14. The CDR3 region has the DNA TGTGCCATCAAGGGGTCTGCGCTTCGGGGGGGCACAGATACGCAGTATTTT. Translating it yields CAIKGSALRGGTDTQYF.

In this sample, this clonotype turned up many times. V and J are TRBV7-6 and TRBJ2-3; no firm D call. This CDR3 spans 14 amino acids. Germline lookup yields CDR1 SGHVS and CDR2 FNYEAQ. Trimming took off 3 bases at V and 2 bases at J, with 9 bases between the two ends. The CDR3 spells CASSFKPITDTQYF. For the CDR3, the DNA is TGTGCCAGCAGCTTTAAGCCGATCACAGATACGCAGTATTTT.

This clonotype was found many times. The V call is TRBV10-2, the J call TRBJ2-3, with 7 positions matching TRBD2. The germline V gene has CDR1 WSHSY and CDR2 SAAADI. The V segment lost 6 bases and the J segment 6 bases; nucleotides outside the gene matches: 6. The CDR3 length is 13 residues. CDR3 sequence (DNA): TGCGCCAGCAGAGGGGACTACATGGATACGCAGTATTTT. This codes for CASRGDYMDTQYF.